Included here is one TCR beta chain sequence, with context. These data come from a study of blood T cell repertoires in COVID-19. Study details: Material from acute and convalescent COVID-19 was sourced from the United States, Italy and Spain. In each case, the material was cDNA or gDNA derived from T cells, B-cell-depleted T cells, or PBMCs.

Per germline, CDR1 SGHNT and CDR2 YYREEE (reference sequence). V was trimmed by 4 bases and J by 5 bases, leaving 18 bases between them. CDR3 size: 15 residues. Self-reported history from a screening survey and questionnaire set each donor's cohort. People in the exposed group encountered a COVID-19 case within 2 weeks before entering the study. Assay used: immunoSEQ multiplex PCR; TCRdb lists only in-frame clones, some missing. The sample holds 350,000 to 500,000 clones, approximately 90% seen once. The sequencing input was PBMCs or T cells enriched from blood (not recorded which). The chain uses TRBV5-4 and TRBJ1-2, with unresolved D. This receptor was obtained from a young woman who had been exposed to COVID-19. This CDR3 reads CASSPPPPGEYGYTF. DNA of the CDR3: TGTGCCAGCAGCCCGCCCCCTCCAGGCGAATATGGCTACACCTTC.